Shown below are 20 T cell receptor beta chains from a single sample sequenced in a study of vaccination and CD4 T cells after COVID-19. Stated treatment: roughly 10-day PBMC culture with coronavirus spike peptide pools or control peptides (ViraFEST assay). Cultured CD4+ T-cell DNA underwent Oncomine TCR Beta short-read sequencing. TCRdb analysed the PCR reads with MiXCR anew, one entry per CDR3 protein. The sample shows nearly 20,000 distinct CDR3 sequences, roughly 46% of them seen only once. These receptors have no identified antigens. Sequencing used CD4+ T cells from blood, cultured in vitro, obtained after SARS-CoV-2 vaccination. The receptors stem from a human donor who had recovered from COVID-19.

The gene calls are TRBV11-3 and TRBJ1-2; 8 bases are a match to TRBD1. V was pared by 5 bases and J by 2 bases, with 10 bases of the junction left unmatched. CDR1 SGHNT and CDR2 YENEEA come from the germline V gene. This CDR3 contains 16 residues. In nucleotides, the CDR3 is TGTGCCAGCAGCACCTACGGACAGGGCGGGAACTATGGCTACACCTTC. Its protein product is CASSTYGQGGNYGYTF.

This clonotype came up once. The rearrangement joins TRBV6-5 to TRBJ2-3; D is perhaps TRBD1 or TRBD2 (5 bases each). Per the germline V gene, CDR1 is MNHEY and CDR2 is SVGAGI. CDR3 size: 16 residues. V shed 2 bases and J shed 3 bases, with 15 bases lying between them. CDR3 sequence (DNA): TGTGCCAGCAGTTACATCGGGACGACTGATACAGATACGCAGTATTTT. It encodes CASSYIGTTDTDTQYF.

This clonotype was found a few times. The gene calls are TRBV6-7 and TRBJ1-2; 8 nucleotides match TRBD1. TRBV6-7 is an ORF, with its function uncertain. This CDR3 is built from 17 residues. After removal of 0 bases from V and 8 bases from J, the junction contained 14 bases not matched to a gene. This chain's CDR3 is CASSYSLRTGYFRGYTF. Here the CDR3 DNA reads TGTGCCAGCAGTTACTCGCTTAGGACAGGGTACTTTCGAGGCTACACCTTC.

The gene calls are TRBV10-3 and TRBJ1-1; 8 nucleotides line up with TRBD1. The germline V gene has CDR1 ENHRY and CDR2 SYGVKD. The CDR3 has 13 residues. After removal of 4 bases from V and 7 bases from J, the junction contained 5 bases not matched to a gene. The CDR3 DNA reads as TGTGCCATCAGTGGTCAGGGGGCACATGAAGCTTTCTTT. It encodes CAISGQGAHEAFF.

The V and J genes are TRBV24-1 and TRBJ1-1, with D possibly being TRBD1 (6 bases). The CDR3 is 14 residues long. Germline CDR1 KGHDR, CDR2 SFDVKD. V was pared by 4 bases and J by 8 bases, with 16 bases between. The CDR3 DNA sequence: TGTGCCACCAGTGACCCCAGGCGGGGGGCGGAAGCTTTCTTT. Its translation: CATSDPRRGAEAFF.

The V and J genes are TRBV6-2 or TRBV6-3 and TRBJ2-2, with 15 bases matching TRBD2. This CDR3 has 17 amino acids. Germline V lookup: CDR1 MNHEY, CDR2 SVGEGT. With V trimmed by 5 bases and J by 5 bases, 6 bases remained unmatched. CDR3 protein: CASSRGLAGGGTGELFF. DNA of the CDR3: TGTGCCAGCAGTAGGGGACTAGCGGGAGGAGGGACCGGGGAGCTGTTTTTT.

V usage is TRBV7-2 and J usage is TRBJ1-2; 7 bases align to TRBD1. V shed 1 base, J shed 8 bases, and the junction held 7 bases outside the gene matches. The CDR3 totals 14 residues. From germline, CDR1 is SGHTA and CDR2 FQGNSA. CDR3 sequence (DNA): TGTGCCAGCAGCTTAGGCAACAGGGGACGAGGCTACACCTTC. Its protein product is CASSLGNRGRGYTF.

DNA for the CDR3: TGTGCCAGCAGTGAGCTGGCGGGAGGTGGGGAGACCCAGTACTTC. Its translation is CASSELAGGGETQYF. This rearrangement joins TRBV6-1 to TRBJ2-5; TRBD2 aligns across 8 bases. Per the germline V gene, CDR1 is MNHNS and CDR2 is SASEGT. Trimming at V came to 3 bases and at J to 5 bases, leaving 8 bases not matched to a gene. The CDR3 runs to 15 residues.

This clonotype was found once. The V and J genes are TRBV11-1 and TRBJ2-5; 11 bases match TRBD2. In germline, CDR1 is SGHAT, CDR2 FQDESV (reference sequence). V trimming: 4 bases; J trimming: 7 bases; junction bases outside the gene matches: 5. The CDR3 is 14 amino acids. CDR3 in amino acids: CASSSTSGTGTQYF. In DNA form, the CDR3 reads TGTGCCAGCAGCTCGACTAGCGGGACAGGGACCCAGTACTTC.

V is TRBV7-9 and J is TRBJ2-3; 9 bases align to TRBD1. V lost 5 bases and J lost 6; bases outside the gene matches: 6. Germline-derived CDR1 and CDR2 are SEHNR and FQNEAQ (reference sequence). The CDR3 runs 14 residues. CDR3 amino acids: CASSQGQGWDTQYF. The CDR3 bases are TGTGCCAGCAGCCAAGGACAGGGGTGGGATACGCAGTATTTT.

This clonotype was observed a few times. This rearrangement joins TRBV20-1 to TRBJ1-1; D unresolved. The CDR3 covers 15 residues. Germline V CDR1 and CDR2: DFQATT, SNEGSKA (reference sequence). Trimming removed 1 base at V and 3 bases at J, with 15 bases between. The CDR3 sequence is CSARASPREDTEAFF. In DNA, the CDR3 is TGCAGTGCTAGAGCCAGTCCAAGGGAGGACACTGAAGCTTTCTTT.

The chain uses TRBV6-1 and TRBJ1-6; D call uncertain. V shed 6 bases and J shed 9 bases, with 18 bases lying between them. The CDR3 runs 15 residues. Germline-derived CDR1 and CDR2 are MNHNS and SASEGT. The DNA of the CDR3 is TGTGCCAGCAGCCCGCGGACCGCCGAAATTTCACCCCTCCACTTT. This translates into CASSPRTAEISPLHF.

The rearrangement uses TRBV7-9 and TRBJ1-6; TRBD1 matches at 8 bases. Trimming removed 5 bases from V and 16 bases from J; junction bases left unmatched: 4. This CDR3 spans 11 amino acids. Per the germline V gene, CDR1 is SEHNR and CDR2 is FQNEAQ (reference sequence). This chain's CDR3 is CASSNRDRLHF. The CDR3 coding sequence is TGTGCCAGCAGCAACCGGGACAGGCTCCACTTT.

V gene TRBV29-1 combines with J gene TRBJ2-3; 7 bases align to TRBD2. This CDR3 contains 11 residues. V gave up 8 bases and J gave up 4 bases; unmatched junction bases: 3. Germline CDR1 reads SQVTM; CDR2 reads ANQGSEA. CDR3 sequence reads: CSLGRADTQYF. The CDR3 DNA reads as TGCAGCTTGGGGAGGGCAGATACGCAGTATTTT.

Only a few counts were recorded for this clonotype. V usage is TRBV10-2 and J usage is TRBJ1-2; the D is unclear. Germline V gene sequence: CDR1 WSHSY, CDR2 SAAADI. The CDR3 has 12 residues. V gave up 3 bases and J gave up 5 bases, with 7 bases separating them. This chain's CDR3 is CASSETAYGYTF. The CDR3 DNA reads TGCGCCAGCAGTGAAACAGCTTATGGCTACACCTTC.

This clonotype turned up a few times. The rearrangement joins TRBV7-2 to TRBJ1-2; TRBD1 matches 9 bases. The CDR3 length is 16 residues. V gave up 3 bases and J gave up 2 bases; unmatched junction bases: 7. Germline values: CDR1 SGHTA, CDR2 FQGNSA. The CDR3 DNA reads as TGTGCCAGCAGCTTGGATTGGGACAGGGTCAACTATGGCTACACCTTC. Translation gives CASSLDWDRVNYGYTF.

J is TRBJ2-7 and V is TRBV7-9; 8 bases are shared with TRBD1. The trim removed 3 bases at V and 1 base at J, leaving 5 bases unmatched. Germline CDR1 reads SEHNR; CDR2 reads FQNEAQ (reference sequence). CDR3 length: 15 residues. This CDR3 is CASSLADRASYEQYF. The DNA for the CDR3 is TGTGCCAGCAGCTTGGCGGACAGGGCGTCCTACGAGCAGTACTTC.

In this sample, this clonotype turned up a few times. The V gene is TRBV7-6, the J gene TRBJ1-2; a weak D match, TRBD1 (6 bases). The CDR3 spans 15 residues. V was clipped by 5 bases and J by 6 bases, with 19 bases between them. Germline V gene sequence: CDR1 SGHVS, CDR2 FNYEAQ. The CDR3 reads CASSRRPGGGNGYTF. Written as DNA, the CDR3 is TGTGCCAGCAGCCGGCGGCCGGGGGGCGGAAATGGCTACACCTTC.

This clonotype was counted between two and nine times. The chain is built from TRBV5-4 and TRBJ1-6; D gene ambiguous. The CDR3 consists of 14 residues. V dropped 4 bases and J dropped 13 bases, with 18 bases sitting between them. Germline V gene sequence: CDR1 SGHNT, CDR2 YYREEE (reference sequence). CDR3: CASSGGPHSSPLHF. For the CDR3, the DNA is TGTGCCAGCAGCGGAGGACCCCATTCCTCGCCCCTCCACTTT.

The V and J genes are TRBV20-1 and TRBJ1-5; D not certain. Germline V gene data show CDR1 as DFQATT and CDR2 as SNEGSKA (reference sequence). The CDR3 covers 15 residues. V was pared by 1 base and J by 2 bases, with 12 bases between. The CDR3 DNA sequence: TGCAGTGCTAGAGTGAGACTAGGTGGCAATCAGCCCCAGCATTTT. Translating gives CSARVRLGGNQPQHF.